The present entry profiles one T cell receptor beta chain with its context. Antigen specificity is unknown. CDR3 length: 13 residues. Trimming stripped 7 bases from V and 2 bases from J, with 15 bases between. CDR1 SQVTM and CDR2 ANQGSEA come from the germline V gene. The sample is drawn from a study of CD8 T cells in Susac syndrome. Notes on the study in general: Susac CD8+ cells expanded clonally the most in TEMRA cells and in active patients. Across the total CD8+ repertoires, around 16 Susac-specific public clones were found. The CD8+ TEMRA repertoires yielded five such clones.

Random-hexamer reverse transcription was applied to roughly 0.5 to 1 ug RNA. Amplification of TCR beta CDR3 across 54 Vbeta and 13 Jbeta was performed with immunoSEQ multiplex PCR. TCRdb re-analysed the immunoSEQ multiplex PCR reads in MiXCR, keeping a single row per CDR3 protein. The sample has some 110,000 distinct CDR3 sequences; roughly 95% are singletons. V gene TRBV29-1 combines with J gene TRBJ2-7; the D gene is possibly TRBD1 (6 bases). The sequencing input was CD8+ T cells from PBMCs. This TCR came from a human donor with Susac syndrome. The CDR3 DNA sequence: TGCAGCGGAATAACAGGGTCTACCTACGAGCAGTACTTC. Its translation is CSGITGSTYEQYF.